The next 30 T cell receptor beta chains were all read from a single sample in a study of blood T cell repertoires in COVID-19. Some clones are missing from TCRdb's copy, which holds only in-frame ones; the method was immunoSEQ multiplex PCR. This table holds roughly 380,000 clones, less than 85% found once. The sequencing sample was made of peripheral blood. The receptor set was obtained from a woman younger than 35 with acute or convalescent COVID-19.

On this clone: A much larger clone differs from this one at a single base, so this may be a read error. The V and J genes are TRBV6-5 and TRBJ1-1; 8 bases agree with TRBD1. Germline V gene sequence: CDR1 MNHEY, CDR2 SVGAGI. J gave up 1 base and V 4 bases, and 2 bases lay outside the gene matches. The CDR3 loop spans 14 amino acids. CDR3 nucleotide sequence: TGTGCCAGCAGTTTGGACAGGGCGAACACTGAAGCTTTCTTT. As protein: CASSLDRANTEAFF.

The chain couples TRBV7-6 to TRBJ1-1; D remains unclear. Trimming stripped 2 bases from V and 0 bases from J, with 19 bases between. The CDR3 length is 18 residues. Germline V gives CDR1 SGHVS, CDR2 FNYEAQ. The CDR3 nucleotides are TGTGCCAGCAGCTTATCATCAAATTGGAGGCTAATGAACACTGAAGCTTTCTTT. This sequence encodes CASSLSSNWRLMNTEAFF.

The rearrangement links TRBV2 to TRBJ1-3, with D perhaps matching TRBD1 (5 bases). CDR3 size: 14 residues. CDR1 is SNHLY, CDR2 FYNNEI, per germline. The V gene lost 1 base and the J gene lost 4 bases, with 8 bases spanning the gap. CDR3 sequence reads: CASSEEGNGNTIYF. CDR3 bases: TGTGCCAGCAGTGAAGAGGGGAACGGAAACACCATATATTTT.

This clone was counted a few times. The CDR3: CASRGTFNEQFF. The CDR3 DNA is TGTGCCAGCAGGGGGACTTTCAATGAGCAGTTCTTC. V is TRBV6-5 and J is TRBJ2-1, with D possibly being TRBD2 (6 bases). V lost 6 bases to trimming and J lost 6 bases, with 9 bases between them. Per germline, CDR1 MNHEY and CDR2 SVGAGI. The CDR3 loop spans 12 amino acids.

The V call is TRBV7-9, the J call TRBJ1-2, with TRBD1 matching 7 bases. After removal of 4 bases from V and 1 base from J, the junction contained 6 bases not matched to a gene. CDR1 SEHNR and CDR2 FQNEAQ come from the germline V gene (reference sequence). This CDR3 region has 15 residues. CDR3 in DNA: TGTGCCAGCAGCTCGGGACAGACGAGTAACTATGGCTACACCTTC. Its translation is CASSSGQTSNYGYTF.

The genes are TRBV5-1 and TRBJ2-7; possibly TRBD2 for D (6 bases). The germline V and J ends were trimmed by 3 bases and 0 bases, with 10 bases remaining between them. The germline V gene has CDR1 SGHRS and CDR2 YFSETQ. This CDR3 region has 14 residues. The CDR3 is CASSYLATSYEQYF. The DNA for the CDR3 is TGCGCCAGCAGCTATCTAGCGACCTCCTACGAGCAGTACTTC.

This chain joins TRBV19 and TRBJ1-2, with D tentatively TRBD1 (6 bases). Trimming took 5 bases from V and 5 from J, leaving 15 bases between them. The CDR3 sequence is 14 residues long. CDR1 LNHDA and CDR2 SQIVND come from the germline V gene (reference sequence). The CDR3 reads CASSPGQFIYGYTF. The CDR3 nucleotides read TGTGCCAGTAGTCCCGGACAGTTTATTTATGGCTACACCTTC.

The J gene is TRBJ2-7, the V gene TRBV30, with 9 bases identical to TRBD1. The V gene end was trimmed by 3 bases and the J gene end by 5 bases; junction bases not matched to a gene: 8. Germline V gives CDR1 GTSNPN, CDR2 SVGIG (reference sequence). This CDR3 is built from 14 residues. CDR3 sequence reads: CAWRSRDRGDEQYF. For the CDR3, the DNA is TGTGCCTGGAGGAGTCGAGACAGGGGGGACGAGCAGTACTTC.

This clone was observed many times. The V gene is TRBV7-2, the J gene TRBJ2-7; 8 nucleotides agree with TRBD1. Germline CDR1 is SGHTA and CDR2 is FQGNSA. The CDR3 totals 17 residues. V lost 2 bases and J lost 5; bases outside the gene matches: 14. DNA of the CDR3: TGTGCCAGCAGCTTACCCCTTTCGGACAGGGTGACCCACGAGCAGTACTTC. Translated: CASSLPLSDRVTHEQYF.

The chain combines TRBV24-1 with TRBJ2-3, with 11 bases aligning to TRBD1. The CDR3 totals 15 residues. Germline CDR1 and CDR2: KGHDR and SFDVKD. V gave up 9 bases and J gave up 5 bases; unmatched junction bases: 9. In nucleotides, the CDR3 is TGTGCCACCGGATCCACTGGGACAGGGGGAGATACGCAGTATTTT. It yields the protein CATGSTGTGGDTQYF.

The chain links TRBV28 to TRBJ2-5; 10 nucleotides match TRBD2. Germline-derived CDR1 and CDR2 are MDHEN and SYDVKM. V trimming: 5 bases; J trimming: 5 bases; junction bases outside the gene matches: 2. This CDR3 has 13 amino acids. The CDR3: CASSGTSEETQYF. The DNA for the CDR3 is TGTGCCAGCAGTGGGACTAGCGAGGAGACCCAGTACTTC.

To note about this clone: This probably arose from a read error, given a far larger clone one base away. The gene calls are TRBV6-6 and TRBJ1-1, with 10 positions matching TRBD1. The V gene end was trimmed by 6 bases and the J gene end by 4 bases; junction bases not matched to a gene: 5. Germline CDR1 and CDR2: MNHNY and SVGAGI (reference sequence). The CDR3 is made up of 14 amino acids. In DNA, the CDR3 is TGTGCCAGCAGCCCCGGGACAGGGGTCACTGAAGCTTTCTTT. Residues: CASSPGTGVTEAFF.

The rearrangement links TRBV10-2 to TRBJ1-1; D is undetermined. CDR3 length: 14 amino acids. V lost 3 bases, J lost 9 bases, and 17 bases lay in between. Germline V gene data show CDR1 as WSHSY and CDR2 as SAAADI. In DNA form, the CDR3 reads TGCGCCAGCAGTGAATCGTCAGTCCCGGAGAAAGCTTTCTTT. As protein: CASSESSVPEKAFF.

As to this clone: The identical CDR3 is also encoded by other nucleotide sequences in the sample. The chain has TRBV24-1 and TRBJ2-2; the match to TRBD1 covers 7 bases. The CDR3 extends over 13 amino acids. The junction had 5 bases not matched to a gene; V was cut back by 9 bases and J by 5 bases. CDR1 KGHDR and CDR2 SFDVKD come from the germline V gene. CDR3 nucleotides: TGTGCCACCGGGCAGGGGGTGACCGGGGAGCTGTTTTTT. Translated, it gives CATGQGVTGELFF.

The chain recombines TRBV6-5 with TRBJ2-1; 10 bases are a match to TRBD1. The germline V gene has CDR1 MNHEY and CDR2 SVGAGI. Unmatched junction bases numbered 9, after V lost 8 bases and J lost 5 bases. The CDR3 is 15 residues long. The CDR3 DNA is TGTGCCAGCCAACGGGACAGGGGAGAGAACAATGAGCAGTTCTTC. Translated, it gives CASQRDRGENNEQFF.

This rearrangement joins TRBV27 to TRBJ1-6, with D possibly TRBD1 on 6 matching bases. The CDR3 covers 15 residues. Germline lookup yields CDR1 MNHEY and CDR2 SMNVEV (reference sequence). V gave up 6 bases and J gave up 5 bases, with 14 bases separating them. The CDR3: CASSLTWGHNSPLHF. CDR3 nucleotides: TGTGCCAGCAGCCTGACGTGGGGGCATAATTCACCCCTCCACTTT.

This chain uses TRBV7-6 with TRBJ2-7; 9 bases line up with TRBD1. The CDR3 is 15 amino acids. Germline CDR1 reads SGHVS; CDR2 reads FNYEAQ. After removal of 4 bases from V and 5 bases from J, the junction contained 9 bases not matched to a gene. CDR3 sequence reads: CASSSPGTGTNEQYF. Here the CDR3 DNA reads TGTGCCAGCAGCTCACCCGGGACAGGGACAAACGAGCAGTACTTC.

The rearrangement joins TRBV5-1 to TRBJ2-1; D call uncertain. CDR1 SGHRS and CDR2 YFSETQ come from the germline V gene. V lost 2 bases, J lost 1 base, and 7 bases lay in between. This CDR3 region has 14 residues. For the CDR3, the DNA is TGCGCCAGCAGCTTCCAGGATTCCTACAATGAGCAGTTCTTC. This translates into CASSFQDSYNEQFF.

A word on this clone: The sample contains more than one DNA sequence encoding this CDR3. The chain links TRBV19 to TRBJ2-3, with a weak D call TRBD1 (5 bases). The CDR3 is made up of 12 amino acids. Trimming removed 2 bases from V and 6 bases from J, with 6 bases in between. The germline CDR1 and CDR2 sequences are LNHDA and SQIVND (reference sequence). The CDR3 DNA is TGTGCCAGTAGTATACCAGGGGATACGCAGTATTTT. Translation: CASSIPGDTQYF.

The V gene is TRBV7-2, the J gene TRBJ1-4, with a possible D match to TRBD1 (6 bases). With 5 bases removed from V and 4 bases from J, the gap between germline ends came to 17 bases. This CDR3 comprises 16 residues. Looked up from germline, CDR1 is SGHTA and CDR2 is FQGNSA. CDR3 protein: CASSGARTAINEKLFF. The DNA of the CDR3 is TGTGCCAGCAGCGGTGCAAGGACAGCGATTAATGAAAAACTGTTTTTT.

The rearrangement uses TRBV5-1 and TRBJ2-1, with 9 positions matching TRBD2. The CDR3 sequence is 15 residues long. CDR1 is SGHRS and CDR2 is YFSETQ in the germline V gene. V was clipped by 6 bases and J by 7 bases; unmatched bases: 11. The CDR3 DNA reads as TGCGCCAGCACCATAATAGCGGGGGCCGATAATGAGCAGTTCTTC. Protein product: CASTIIAGADNEQFF.

The CDR3 coding sequence is TGTGCCAGCAGTCGTGAGGAGAACACTGAAGCTTTCTTT. Its translation is CASSREENTEAFF. The gene calls are TRBV5-4 and TRBJ1-1; D gene unclear. V was pared by 5 bases and J by 1 base, with 9 bases between. This CDR3 is 13 amino acids long. Per the germline V gene, CDR1 is SGHNT and CDR2 is YYREEE (reference sequence).

V and J are TRBV18 and TRBJ1-1, with 12 positions matching TRBD1. The CDR3 spans 17 residues. V lost 3 bases, J lost 5 bases, and 10 bases stayed unmatched. Germline CDR1 KGHSH, CDR2 LQKENI. The CDR3 is CASSPPGQGAQMTEAFF. Here the CDR3 DNA reads TGTGCCAGCTCACCGCCGGGACAGGGGGCGCAGATGACTGAAGCTTTCTTT.

V is TRBV7-3 and J is TRBJ1-1; D gene uncertain. Between the trimmed V and J ends, which lost 0 bases and 1 base, there was a span of 6 bases. The CDR3 runs 14 residues. CDR1 SGHTA and CDR2 FQGTGA come from the germline V gene. The CDR3 DNA reads TGTGCCAGCAGCTTAACGGGCCCGAACACTGAAGCTTTCTTT. This encodes CASSLTGPNTEAFF.

CDR3 in DNA: TGTGCCAGCAGCTCCGGACAGGCTTCACCCCTCCACTTT. As protein: CASSSGQASPLHF. The rearrangement uses TRBV7-6 and TRBJ1-6; 7 positions agree with TRBD1. Germline V gene lookup returns CDR1 SGHVS and CDR2 FNYEAQ. The CDR3 loop spans 13 amino acids. V lost 4 bases, J lost 9 bases, and 3 bases stayed unmatched.

This clone has only one observation. CDR3 region: CASSLGSQRGDTQYF. CDR3 coding DNA: TGTGCCAGCAGCTTGGGATCTCAGCGGGGAGATACGCAGTATTTT. This chain uses TRBV5-4 with TRBJ2-3, with 7 bases fitting TRBD2. Losses at the gene ends were 0 bases for V and 5 bases for J; bases not matched to a gene: 6. Germline lookup yields CDR1 SGHNT and CDR2 YYREEE (reference sequence). The CDR3 runs 15 residues.

CDR3 coding DNA: TGTGCCAGCAGCCCATCGGAGTCTTCGGCCGGGGAGCTGTTTTTT. Its translation: CASSPSESSAGELFF. This chain connects TRBV3-1 (or the pseudogene TRBV3-2) to TRBJ2-2; the D is unclear. CDR3 length: 15 residues. With 4 bases removed from V and 6 bases from J, the gap between germline ends came to 15 bases. Per the germline V gene, CDR1 is LGHDT and CDR2 is YNNKEL (reference sequence).

The chain combines TRBV7-7 with TRBJ1-1, with a tentative D call TRBD1 (6 bases). There are 15 residues in the CDR3. V was clipped by 5 bases and J by 4 bases, with 17 bases between them. Germline V gives CDR1 SSHAT, CDR2 FNYEAQ (reference sequence). Here the CDR3 DNA reads TGTGCCAGCAGCCGTTTCCAGGGGACGGGCACTGAAGCTTTCTTT. Translated: CASSRFQGTGTEAFF.

The chain has TRBV24-1 and TRBJ1-2; 9 nucleotides agree with TRBD1. The CDR3 is 16 amino acids. After removal of 3 bases from V and 6 bases from J, the junction contained 10 bases not matched to a gene. Germline CDR1 is KGHDR and CDR2 is SFDVKD. CDR3 nucleotide sequence: TGTGCCACCAGTGATCCCCCCACAGGGGGCGCAAATGGCTACACCTTC. It translates to CATSDPPTGGANGYTF.

The gene calls are TRBV10-3 and TRBJ2-3, with 14 positions matching TRBD2. The CDR3 contains 20 residues. Germline CDR1 ENHRY, CDR2 SYGVKD. J was trimmed by 1 base and V by 3 bases; bases with no gene match: 12. As DNA, the CDR3 is TGTGCCATCAGTGAACCTGGACTAGCGGGAGGTCAGGAGGGCACAGATACGCAGTATTTT. Residues: CAISEPGLAGGQEGTDTQYF.